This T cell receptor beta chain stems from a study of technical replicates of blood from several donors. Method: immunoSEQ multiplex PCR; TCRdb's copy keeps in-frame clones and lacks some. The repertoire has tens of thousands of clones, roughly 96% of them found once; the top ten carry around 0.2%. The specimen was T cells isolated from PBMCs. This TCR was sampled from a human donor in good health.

The CDR3 reads CASSFFVRGPSGNTIYF. The CDR3 DNA reads TGTGCCAGCAGCTTTTTTGTTAGGGGGCCCTCTGGAAACACCATATATTTT. The chain has TRBV12-1 and TRBJ1-3; the D call TRBD1 from the table was never checked on the DNA. TRBV12-1 represents a pseudogene. The CDR3 has 17 amino acids.